One sample yielded the 21 T cell receptor beta chains listed below, sequenced in a study of blood T cell repertoires in COVID-19. Data came from immunoSEQ multiplex PCR; TCRdb stores just in-frame clones and leaves some out. The repertoire consists of tens of thousands of clones, with 75% to 90% occurring once and the leading ten covering 2.5% to 3.5%. Sequencing was performed on peripheral blood. The receptor set was obtained from a woman between 45 and 65 years old with active or convalescent COVID-19.

The genes are TRBV25-1 and TRBJ2-3; D unclear. The CDR3 is made up of 16 amino acids. CDR1 is MGHDK and CDR2 is SYGVNS in the germline V gene. V lost 0 bases and J lost 2, with 12 bases in between. CDR3 amino acids: CASSEYSSYYTDTQYF. Here the CDR3 DNA reads TGTGCCAGCAGTGAATATAGTTCGTACTACACAGATACGCAGTATTTT.

The chain joins TRBV27 to TRBJ2-5, with a weak D call TRBD1 (6 bases). Germline loops: CDR1 MNHEY, CDR2 SMNVEV (reference sequence). V gave up 4 bases and J gave up 3 bases, with 15 bases separating them. The CDR3 is 15 amino acids. DNA of the CDR3: TGTGCCAGCAGTTCATTCGGGGACAATGAAGAGACCCAGTACTTC. It specifies CASSSFGDNEETQYF.

The J gene is TRBJ1-2, the V gene TRBV4-3; D possibly corresponds to TRBD1 (6 bases). CDR3 length equals 17 residues. Per germline, CDR1 LGHNA and CDR2 YSLEER. V was clipped by 0 bases and J by 7 bases, with 21 bases between them. CDR3 sequence: CASSQELGGAHSGGYTF. The CDR3 DNA sequence: TGCGCCAGCAGCCAAGAGCTCGGGGGGGCGCATTCGGGTGGCTACACCTTC.

The rearrangement uses TRBV19 and TRBJ1-1; TRBD1 matches at 10 bases. The V and J ends lost 6 bases and 1 base, in that order; junction bases with no gene match: 2. The CDR3 totals 14 residues. In germline, CDR1 is LNHDA, CDR2 SQIVND (reference sequence). As DNA, the CDR3 is TGTGCCAGTAGCCGGACAGGGGGGAACACTGAAGCTTTCTTT. Protein product: CASSRTGGNTEAFF.

CDR3 protein: CATSSDRKATNEKLFF. The CDR3, as DNA: TGTGCCACCAGCAGTGACAGGAAAGCAACTAATGAAAAACTGTTTTTT. The chain carries TRBV15 and TRBJ1-4; possible D gene TRBD1, 6 bases. The germline CDR1 and CDR2 sequences are LNHNV and YYDKDF (reference sequence). This CDR3 has 16 amino acids. V lost 3 bases and J lost 0, with 11 bases in between.

As to this clone: The sample carries other DNA sequences with the same CDR3. This chain uses TRBV6-2 or TRBV6-3 with TRBJ1-1; TRBD1 might be the D (5 bases). V lost 2 bases to trimming and J lost 1 base, with 8 bases between them. Germline V lookup: CDR1 MNHEY, CDR2 SVGEGT. CDR3 length: 14 residues. CDR3 DNA sequence: TGTGCCAGCAGTTACGGGGGAGGGAACACTGAAGCTTTCTTT. Translated, it gives CASSYGGGNTEAFF.

This chain joins TRBV4-2 and TRBJ2-3; D is possibly TRBD2 (6 bases). The CDR3 spans 15 residues. Germline loops: CDR1 LGHNA, CDR2 YNFKEQ. The germline V and J ends were trimmed by 3 bases and 1 base, with 11 bases remaining between them. The CDR3 here is CASSHGTPGTDTQYF. In nucleotides, the CDR3 is TGTGCCAGCAGCCACGGGACTCCCGGCACAGATACGCAGTATTTT.

The CDR3 DNA reads as TGTGCCAGCAGCCAATCCCAAAGGGGGATCACCGGGGAGCTGTTTTTT. Translating gives CASSQSQRGITGELFF. This chain links TRBV4-2 with TRBJ2-2, with D possibly being TRBD1 (6 bases). The CDR3 has 16 amino acids. In germline, CDR1 is LGHNA, CDR2 YNFKEQ. Deletions cut 2 bases from V and 4 bases from J, with 14 bases between.

The J gene is TRBJ1-3, the V gene TRBV13; D is perhaps TRBD1 (5 bases). The V end lost 1 base, the J end lost 7 bases, and 11 bases lay between the germline ends. The CDR3 is 14 residues long. The germline CDR1 and CDR2 sequences are PRHDT and FYEKMQ (reference sequence). CDR3 in DNA: TGTGCCAGCAGCTTAGTCGGGGGACGGAACACCATATATTTT. Translating gives CASSLVGGRNTIYF.

The chain links TRBV14 to TRBJ1-1; unclear D gene. With 0 bases removed from V and 8 bases from J, the gap between germline ends came to 16 bases. This CDR3 has 15 amino acids. Germline V gene lookup returns CDR1 SGHDN and CDR2 FVKESK. As DNA, the CDR3 is TGTGCCAGCAGCCAAGATATGCTGGCCGCCAGGGAAGCTTTCTTT. Its translation is CASSQDMLAAREAFF.

The genes are TRBV7-8 and TRBJ2-5; a weak D match, TRBD2 (5 bases). The V gene's germline CDR1 is SGHVS and CDR2 FQNEAQ. This CDR3 has 17 amino acids. V was clipped by 0 bases and J by 1 base, with 15 bases between them. The CDR3 DNA reads as TGTGCCAGCAGCTTAGCGAGAAGAGGGCACACCCAAGAGACCCAGTACTTC. Translating gives CASSLARRGHTQETQYF.

This clone came up once. J is TRBJ1-1 and V is TRBV4-1; TRBD1 aligns across 9 bases. V shed 7 bases, J shed 1 base, and the junction held 4 bases outside the gene matches. Germline V gene lookup returns CDR1 MGHRA and CDR2 YSYEKL. The CDR3 is 14 residues long. CDR3 amino acids: CASTWTGENTEAFF. CDR3 in DNA: TGCGCCAGCACCTGGACAGGGGAGAACACTGAAGCTTTCTTT.

The gene calls are TRBV12-3 or TRBV12-4 and TRBJ1-1; a possible D gene is TRBD1 (6 bases). Between the trimmed V and J ends, which lost 10 bases and 0 bases, there was a span of 12 bases. This CDR3 has 13 amino acids. The CDR3 DNA follows: TGTGCCACCCGGGGGGGCTTGAACACTGAAGCTTTCTTT. Translated, it gives CATRGGLNTEAFF.

The chain carries TRBV5-4 and TRBJ1-2, with 7 bases fitting TRBD1. This CDR3 comprises 14 residues. With 2 bases clipped from V and 6 bases from J, the junction kept 7 bases outside the gene matches. The germline V gene encodes CDR1 SGHNT and CDR2 YYREEE (reference sequence). CDR3 sequence: CASSFPQGIDGYTF. The CDR3, as DNA: TGTGCCAGCAGCTTCCCACAGGGGATCGATGGCTACACCTTC.

The V gene is TRBV19, the J gene TRBJ2-1; TRBD2 might be the D (6 bases). Germline V gene lookup returns CDR1 LNHDA and CDR2 SQIVND (reference sequence). The CDR3 consists of 14 residues. V lost 5 bases, J lost 5 bases, and 13 bases lay in between. The CDR3 reads CASSPSAGNNEQFF. CDR3 sequence (DNA): TGTGCCAGTAGTCCCTCGGCGGGGAACAATGAGCAGTTCTTC.

The chain joins TRBV27 to TRBJ1-1, with D possibly being TRBD1 (6 bases). CDR3 length: 14 residues. Germline V gives CDR1 MNHEY, CDR2 SMNVEV (reference sequence). The germline V and J ends were trimmed by 2 bases and 8 bases, with 15 bases remaining between them. The CDR3 spells CASSLRDTSAEAFF. The CDR3 DNA sequence: TGTGCCAGCAGTTTACGGGACACCTCGGCCGAAGCTTTCTTT.

This chain uses TRBV4-3 with TRBJ2-7; TRBD2 matches at 12 bases. Germline assignment: CDR1 LGHNA and CDR2 YSLEER. Trimming removed 3 bases from V and 5 bases from J; junction bases left unmatched: 11. This CDR3 comprises 17 residues. The DNA for the CDR3 is TGCGCCAGCAGCCAGGCCCGGACTAGCGGGGTGGGGGACGAGCAGTACTTC. Translating gives CASSQARTSGVGDEQYF.

The chain is built from TRBV20-1 and TRBJ1-1, with D uncertain. Germline values: CDR1 DFQATT, CDR2 SNEGSKA (reference sequence). The CDR3 spans 11 residues. Trimming removed 6 bases at V and 4 bases at J, with 9 bases between. The CDR3 DNA is TGCAGTGCCCAAGAACTCACTGAAGCTTTCTTT. Its translation: CSAQELTEAFF.

The table lists this clone with a count of one. Written as DNA, the CDR3 is TGTGCCAGCAGTTCCGGGACGAACACCGGGGAGCTGTTTTTT. It specifies CASSSGTNTGELFF. This chain links TRBV27 with TRBJ2-2, with D possibly being TRBD2 (5 bases). CDR1 is MNHEY and CDR2 is SMNVEV in the germline V gene (reference sequence). Trimming shortened V by 4 bases and J by 0 bases, and 6 bases separated the two germline ends. CDR3 size: 14 residues.

This clone was seen just once. The chain recombines TRBV4-1 with TRBJ1-1; no clear D. The CDR3 loop spans 15 amino acids. The germline V gene has CDR1 MGHRA and CDR2 YSYEKL. Trimming left V 3 bases short and J 5 bases short, with 16 bases between. CDR3 sequence: CASSQTAGWRTEAFF. CDR3 coding DNA: TGCGCCAGCAGCCAGACCGCCGGGTGGAGGACTGAAGCTTTCTTT.

The V gene is TRBV5-5, the J gene TRBJ1-1; D unclear. Germline CDR1 SGHKS, CDR2 YYEKEE (reference sequence). V was trimmed by 3 bases and J by 8 bases, leaving 11 bases between them. This CDR3 comprises 12 residues. CDR3: CASSSGAREAFF. The CDR3 DNA reads as TGTGCCAGCAGCTCGGGAGCCCGAGAAGCTTTCTTT.